The 13 T cell receptor beta chains below were found in one sample sequenced in a study of blood T cell repertoires in COVID-19. Method: immunoSEQ multiplex PCR; TCRdb's copy keeps in-frame clones and lacks some. In the table there are fewer than 110,000 clones, 80% to 90% of which are singletons. The sequencing sample was made of peripheral blood. These receptors all stem from a woman aged 60 to 75 with acute or convalescent COVID-19.

The chain couples TRBV29-1 to TRBJ1-4; D gene uncertain. V lost 4 bases, J lost 4 bases, and 10 bases lay in between. Germline V gene lookup returns CDR1 SQVTM and CDR2 ANQGSEA. This CDR3 has 13 amino acids. CDR3 region: CSVAEQLNEKLFF. CDR3 coding DNA: TGCAGCGTTGCTGAACAGCTTAATGAAAAACTGTTTTTT.

This chain links TRBV11-3 with TRBJ2-5; D might be TRBD1 (6 bases). V dropped 8 bases and J dropped 2 bases, with 15 bases sitting between them. This CDR3 has 14 residues. Germline V lookup: CDR1 SGHNT, CDR2 YENEEA. The CDR3 reads CASAQKGVQETQYF. In nucleotides, the CDR3 is TGTGCCAGCGCACAAAAGGGGGTACAAGAGACCCAGTACTTC. Full variable domain (outside the CDR3, taken from reference TRBV11-3 and TRBJ2-5): EAGVVQSPRYKIIEKKQPVAFWCNPISGHNTLYWYLQNLGQGPELLIRYENEEAVDDSQLPKDRFSAERLKGVDSTLKIQPAELGDSAVYLCASAQKGVQETQYFGPGTRLLVL.

This chain connects TRBV6-1 to TRBJ1-2; 7 nucleotides align to TRBD1. This CDR3 is built from 15 residues. With V trimmed by 2 bases and J by 7 bases, 10 bases remained unmatched. Germline V gene sequence: CDR1 MNHNS, CDR2 SASEGT. The CDR3 sequence is CASSEYYRGTSGYTF. For the CDR3, the DNA is TGTGCCAGCAGTGAATACTACAGGGGAACTAGTGGCTACACCTTC.

The chain combines TRBV23-1 with TRBJ2-7; 9 nucleotides align to TRBD2. TRBV23-1 counts as an open reading frame of uncertain function. The CDR3 consists of 19 residues. V lost 3 bases to trimming and J lost 4 bases; unmatched junction nucleotides: 19. The CDR3 DNA is TGCGCCAGCAGTCATAAGCTGCGGGGGGGAGAGGGTCCGCCTTACGAGCAGTACGTC. Protein sequence: CASSHKLRGGEGPPYEQYV.

CDR3 protein: CASRSMSGYTDTQYF. DNA for the CDR3: TGCGCCAGCAGGTCAATGAGCGGCTACACAGATACGCAGTATTTT. This sequence joins TRBV5-1 and TRBJ2-3; tentative D call: TRBD2 (5 bases). The germline V and J ends were trimmed by 5 bases and 2 bases, with 15 bases remaining between them. In germline, CDR1 is SGHRS, CDR2 YFSETQ. The CDR3 is 15 residues long.

The J gene is TRBJ2-1, the V gene TRBV3-1 (or the pseudogene TRBV3-2); 14 positions match TRBD2. This CDR3 contains 15 residues. Germline V gene data show CDR1 as LGHDT and CDR2 as YNNKEL (reference sequence). V shed 3 bases and J 9 bases; nucleotides not matched to a gene: 4. The CDR3 nucleotides read TGTGCCAGCAGCCAGGGACTAGCGGGAGCGAGTGAGCAGTTCTTC. As protein: CASSQGLAGASEQFF.

This sequence joins TRBV18 and TRBJ2-1; 7 bases fit TRBD2. CDR3 size: 13 residues. CDR1 KGHSH and CDR2 LQKENI come from the germline V gene. The trim removed 0 bases at V and 9 bases at J, leaving 2 bases unmatched. The CDR3: CASSPPREGEQFF. The DNA of the CDR3 is TGTGCCAGCTCACCACCTAGGGAGGGTGAGCAGTTCTTC.

The V gene is TRBV12-3 or TRBV12-4, the J gene TRBJ1-5; D unclear. V was cut by 5 bases and J by 3 bases, with 8 bases left in between. The CDR3 contains 13 residues. CDR3 DNA sequence: TGTGCCAGCAGTGCGGCCCTCAATCAGCCCCAGCATTTT. It specifies CASSAALNQPQHF.

The chain couples TRBV30 to TRBJ1-6; perhaps TRBD1 as D (5 bases). Per the germline V gene, CDR1 is GTSNPN and CDR2 is SVGIG (reference sequence). The V end was cut by 1 base, the J end by 0 bases, with 19 bases between. The CDR3 is made up of 19 amino acids. The CDR3 here is CAWSDYISRGSSYNSPLHF. The CDR3 DNA is TGTGCCTGGAGTGACTATATCTCCCGGGGGTCCTCCTATAATTCACCCCTCCACTTT. Filled out from reference TRBV30 and TRBJ1-6, the complete variable domain reads SQTIHQWPATLVQPVGSPLSLECTVEGTSNPNLYWYRQAAGRGLQLLFYSVGIGQISSEVPQNLSASRPQDRQFILSSKKLLLSDSGFYLCAWSDYISRGSSYNSPLHFGNGTRLTVT.

The J gene is TRBJ2-1, the V gene TRBV27; 10 positions agree with TRBD1. CDR1 and CDR2 from the germline V gene are MNHEY and SMNVEV (reference sequence). The CDR3 totals 15 residues. V gave up 5 bases and J gave up 9 bases; unmatched junction bases: 10. CDR3 sequence: CASSPGTGEGSEQFF. Written as DNA, the CDR3 is TGTGCCAGCAGTCCTGGGACAGGGGAGGGAAGTGAGCAGTTCTTC.

The chain carries TRBV6-5 and TRBJ2-7; 11 nucleotides agree with TRBD2. V was pared by 5 bases and J by 2 bases, with 5 bases of the junction left unmatched. Germline CDR1 and CDR2: MNHEY and SVGAGI. The CDR3 contains 15 residues. The CDR3: CASSRGTSGAYEQYV. Here the CDR3 DNA reads TGTGCCAGCAGTCGGGGGACTAGCGGAGCCTACGAGCAGTACGTC.

The chain recombines TRBV6-1 with TRBJ1-3; no definite D call. CDR1 and CDR2 from the germline V gene are MNHNS and SASEGT. The CDR3 sequence is 14 residues long. Trimming took 2 bases from V and 2 from J, leaving 7 bases between them. The CDR3 DNA sequence: TGTGCCAGCAGTGAATCGGTCCCTGGAAACACCATATATTTT. Its protein is CASSESVPGNTIYF.

The chain uses TRBV2 and TRBJ1-1; D ambiguous. The CDR3 loop spans 12 amino acids. Looked up from germline, CDR1 is SNHLY and CDR2 is FYNNEI. Trimming cost V 4 bases and J 0 bases, with 3 bases left between them. The DNA of the CDR3 is TGTGCCAGCAGTGCCATGAACACTGAAGCTTTCTTT. Translating it yields CASSAMNTEAFF.